This T cell receptor beta chain was sequenced during a study of long-term antiretroviral therapy in people with HIV. The immunoSEQ assay was v3.0, run at survey level. Libraries were prepared by immunoSEQ multiplex PCR; TCRdb keeps only in-frame clonotypes and omits some of them. Of tens of thousands of clones in the sample, roughly 90% were seen once. Sampling of each donor yielded at least one pre-ART PBMC sample and at least two post-ART PBMC samples. Study observations and caveats: Clonal populations expanded prior to ART predominated within the repertoire at all time points.

CDR3 size: 16 residues. Trimming cost V 5 bases and J 8 bases; bases outside gene matches: 10. Germline loops: CDR1 SGHTA, CDR2 FQGNSA. A word on this clone: What it binds is unknown.

The source of this sequence is a man aged 50-59 years with HIV. V and J are TRBV7-2 and TRBJ2-1, with 12 bases aligning to TRBD2. This sample comprised unsorted PBMCs, obtained 2 years after starting antiretroviral therapy. CDR3 coding DNA: TGTGCCAGCAGCGGGCGGCTAGCGGGAGGGCCGTATGAGCAGTTCTTC. Translating it yields CASSGRLAGGPYEQFF.